This T cell receptor beta chain came from a study of OX40 agonist ivuxolimab in advanced cancers. Whole-study context: Patient treatment consisted of intravenous ivuxolimab administration every 2 weeks at 0.01 to 10 mg/kg. Patients with prior anti-PD-1, anti-PD-L1 or anti-CTLA-4 therapy were eligible; roughly 41% had some. General study findings and limits: Low normalized clonal expansion also occurred in some nonresponding patients. On average, a greater number of expanded clones characterised CD8+ T cells relative to CD4+.

A note on this clone: Its antigen is undetermined.

The protocol was immunoSEQ multiplex PCR, while the TCRdb copy is restricted to in-frame clones and leaves out a portion. The sample carries tens of thousands of clones, about three quarters recorded once. Source: CD4+ or CD8+ T cells sorted from blood, taken in a trial of the OX40 agonist ivuxolimab. The source of this sequence is an adult with an advanced solid tumor such as melanoma, head and neck, liver or kidney cancer.

The CDR3 coding sequence is TGTGCCAGCAGTTTGGTCGGTGGGGGAAGCTCCTATAATTCACCCCTCCACTTT. Translating gives CASSLVGGGSSYNSPLHF. V gene TRBV27 combines with J gene TRBJ1-6; D might be TRBD1 (5 bases). Germline assignment: CDR1 MNHEY and CDR2 SMNVEV (reference sequence). V gave up 3 bases and J gave up 0 bases, with 15 bases separating them. This CDR3 has 18 residues.